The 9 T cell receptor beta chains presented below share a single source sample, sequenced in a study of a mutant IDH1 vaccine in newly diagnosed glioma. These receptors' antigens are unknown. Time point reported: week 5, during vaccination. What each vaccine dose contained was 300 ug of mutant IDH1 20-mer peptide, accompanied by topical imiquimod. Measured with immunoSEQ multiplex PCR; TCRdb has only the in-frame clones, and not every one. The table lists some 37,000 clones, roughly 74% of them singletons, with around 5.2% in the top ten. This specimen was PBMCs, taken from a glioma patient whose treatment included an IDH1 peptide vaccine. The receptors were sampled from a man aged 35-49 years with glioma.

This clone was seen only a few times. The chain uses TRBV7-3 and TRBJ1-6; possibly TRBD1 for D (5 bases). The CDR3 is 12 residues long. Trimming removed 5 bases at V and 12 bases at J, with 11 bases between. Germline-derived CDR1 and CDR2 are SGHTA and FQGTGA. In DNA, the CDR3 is TGTGCCAGCAGCCCCGGGGGGGGACCCCTCCACTTT. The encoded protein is CASSPGGGPLHF.

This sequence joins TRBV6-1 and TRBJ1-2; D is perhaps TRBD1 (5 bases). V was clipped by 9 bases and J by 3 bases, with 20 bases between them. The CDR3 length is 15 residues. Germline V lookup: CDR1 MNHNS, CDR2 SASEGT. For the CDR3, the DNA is TGTGCCAGGGAGAGAGCAACGGGGCTGCACTATGGCTACACCTTC. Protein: CARERATGLHYGYTF.

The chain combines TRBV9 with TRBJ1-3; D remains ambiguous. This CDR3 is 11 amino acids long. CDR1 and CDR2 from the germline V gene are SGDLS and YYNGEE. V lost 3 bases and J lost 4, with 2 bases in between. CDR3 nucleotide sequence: TGTGCCAGCAGCGGGGGAAACACCATATATTTT. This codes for CASSGGNTIYF.

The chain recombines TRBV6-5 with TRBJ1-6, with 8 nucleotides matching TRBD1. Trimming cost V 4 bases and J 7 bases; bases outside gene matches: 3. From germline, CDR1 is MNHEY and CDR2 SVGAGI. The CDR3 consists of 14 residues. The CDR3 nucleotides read TGTGCCAGCAGTTCCAGGGGGCAGAATTCACCCCTCCACTTT. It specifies CASSSRGQNSPLHF.

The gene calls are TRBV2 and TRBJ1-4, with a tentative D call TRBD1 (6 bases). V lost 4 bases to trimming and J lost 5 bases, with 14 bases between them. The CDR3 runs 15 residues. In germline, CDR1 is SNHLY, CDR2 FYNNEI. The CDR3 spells CASSGAGTPNEKLFF. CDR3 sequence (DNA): TGTGCCAGCAGTGGCGCCGGGACACCGAATGAAAAACTGTTTTTT.

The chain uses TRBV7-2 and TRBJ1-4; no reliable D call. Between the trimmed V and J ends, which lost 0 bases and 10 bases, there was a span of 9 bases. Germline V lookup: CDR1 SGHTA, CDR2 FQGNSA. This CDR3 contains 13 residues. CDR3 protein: CASSLAFTRKLFF. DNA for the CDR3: TGTGCCAGCAGCTTAGCGTTCACCAGAAAACTGTTTTTT. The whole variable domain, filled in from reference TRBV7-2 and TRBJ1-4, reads GAGVSQSPSNKVTEKGKDVELRCDPISGHTALYWYRQSLGQGLEFLIYFQGNSAPDKSGLPSDRFSAERTGGSVSTLTIQRTQQEDSAVYLCASSLAFTRKLFFGSGTQLSVL.

Here the CDR3 DNA reads TGTGCCAGCAGCTTGGTATCCGATGAAGCTTTCTTT. Translated, it gives CASSLVSDEAFF. The V and J genes are TRBV5-6 and TRBJ1-1, with D unresolved. The CDR3 totals 12 residues. Germline V gene lookup returns CDR1 SGHDT and CDR2 YYEEEE. The germline V and J ends were trimmed by 0 bases and 7 bases, with 7 bases remaining between them. The whole variable domain, filled in from reference TRBV5-6 and TRBJ1-1, reads DAGVTQSPTHLIKTRGQQVTLRCSPKSGHDTVSWYQQALGQGPQFIFQYYEEEERQRGNFPDRFSGHQFPNYSSELNVNALLLGDSALYLCASSLVSDEAFFGQGTRLTVV.

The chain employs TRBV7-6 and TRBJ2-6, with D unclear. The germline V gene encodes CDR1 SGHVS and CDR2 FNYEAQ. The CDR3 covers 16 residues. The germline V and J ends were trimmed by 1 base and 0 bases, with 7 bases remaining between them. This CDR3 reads CASSLVPNSGANVLTF. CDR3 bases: TGTGCCAGCAGCTTAGTTCCGAACTCTGGGGCCAACGTCCTGACTTTC.

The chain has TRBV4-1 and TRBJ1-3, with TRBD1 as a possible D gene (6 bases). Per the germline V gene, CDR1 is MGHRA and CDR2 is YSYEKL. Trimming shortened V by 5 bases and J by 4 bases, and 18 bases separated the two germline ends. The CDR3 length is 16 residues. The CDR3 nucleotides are TGCGCCAGCAGCACAATCGCTGGACAGAGAGGAAACACCATATATTTT. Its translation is CASSTIAGQRGNTIYF.